These 9 T cell receptor beta chains originate from one sample sequenced in a study of blood T cell repertoires in COVID-19. Sequencing used immunoSEQ multiplex PCR; TCRdb keeps in-frame clones, though not all of them. Among some 290,000 clones listed, roughly 90% were seen once. Sample: peripheral blood. These receptors originate from a young woman with COVID-19, enrolled during active disease.

The chain is built from TRBV7-2 and TRBJ1-6; maybe TRBD1 (6 bases). V lost 3 bases and J 3 bases, leaving 6 bases between the germline ends. The CDR3 is 14 amino acids. Germline assignment: CDR1 SGHTA and CDR2 FQGNSA. The CDR3 sequence: CASSLDSYNSPLHF. The CDR3, as DNA: TGTGCCAGCAGCTTGGACAGCTATAATTCACCCCTCCACTTT.

The chain uses TRBV5-1 and TRBJ2-7, with D possibly being TRBD1 (6 bases). V was pared by 0 bases and J by 4 bases, with 11 bases between. The CDR3 spans 14 residues. The germline CDR1 and CDR2 sequences are SGHRS and YFSETQ. This CDR3 reads CASSLGDIPYEQYF. The CDR3 bases are TGCGCCAGCAGCTTGGGGGACATACCATACGAGCAGTACTTC. Filled out from reference TRBV5-1 and TRBJ2-7, the complete variable domain reads KAGVTQTPRYLIKTRGQQVTLSCSPISGHRSVSWYQQTPGQGLQFLFEYFSETQRNKGNFPGRFSGRQFSNSRSEMNVSTLELGDSALYLCASSLGDIPYEQYFGPGTRLTVT.

The chain couples TRBV5-1 to TRBJ2-1, with a tentative D call TRBD2 (6 bases). This CDR3 is 17 amino acids long. CDR1 is SGHRS and CDR2 is YFSETQ in the germline V gene. The V end was cut by 2 bases, the J end by 2 bases, with 17 bases between. Here the CDR3 reads CASSFWAAGRTYNEQFF. The CDR3 nucleotides are TGCGCCAGCAGCTTTTGGGCGGCGGGGCGTACCTACAATGAGCAGTTCTTC. Using reference TRBV5-1 and TRBJ2-1 for the parts outside the CDR3, the full variable domain is KAGVTQTPRYLIKTRGQQVTLSCSPISGHRSVSWYQQTPGQGLQFLFEYFSETQRNKGNFPGRFSGRQFSNSRSEMNVSTLELGDSALYLCASSFWAAGRTYNEQFFGPGTRLTVL.

The chain uses TRBV9 and TRBJ1-4, with D possibly TRBD1 on 6 matching bases. V was cut by 0 bases and J by 4 bases, with 16 bases left in between. This CDR3 is 17 amino acids long. CDR1 is SGDLS, CDR2 YYNGEE, per germline. CDR3 coding DNA: TGTGCCAGCAGCGTAGACGGGGGGCGAAGCGGTAATGAAAAACTGTTTTTT. Translated, it gives CASSVDGGRSGNEKLFF. Filled out from reference TRBV9 and TRBJ1-4, the complete variable domain reads DSGVTQTPKHLITATGQRVTLRCSPRSGDLSVYWYQQSLDQGLQFLIQYYNGEERAKGNILERFSAQQFPDLHSELNLSSLELGDSALYFCASSVDGGRSGNEKLFFGSGTQLSVL.

In its sample, this clone was seen once. This sequence joins TRBV7-3 and TRBJ2-1, with 8 positions matching TRBD2. V lost 2 bases to trimming and J lost 7 bases; unmatched junction nucleotides: 7. The CDR3 runs to 15 residues. Germline V gives CDR1 SGHTA, CDR2 FQGTGA. The CDR3 region is CASSLSGLGLNEQFF. The CDR3 DNA is TGTGCCAGCAGCTTATCGGGACTAGGGCTAAATGAGCAGTTCTTC. Looking up the rest from reference TRBV7-3 and TRBJ2-1 gives the full variable domain: GAGVSQTPSNKVTEKGKYVELRCDPISGHTALYWYRQSLGQGPEFLIYFQGTGAADDSGLPNDRFFAVRPEGSVSTLKIQRTERGDSAVYLCASSLSGLGLNEQFFGPGTRLTVL.

The chain couples TRBV11-2 to TRBJ1-2; 9 nucleotides match TRBD1. The CDR3 is 13 amino acids. Germline V gene sequence: CDR1 SGHAT, CDR2 FQNNGV. With V trimmed by 5 bases and J by 6 bases, 4 bases remained unmatched. CDR3 DNA sequence: TGTGCCAGCAGCCCTACAGGGGGCGATGGCTACACCTTC. It is translated as CASSPTGGDGYTF.

This rearrangement joins TRBV5-5 to TRBJ1-2; TRBD1 matches 10 bases. The V gene's germline CDR1 is SGHKS and CDR2 YYEKEE (reference sequence). The CDR3 runs to 15 residues. With V trimmed by 5 bases and J by 4 bases, 8 bases remained unmatched. The CDR3 sequence: CASSLDRGFSYGYTF. The DNA of the CDR3 is TGTGCCAGCAGTCTGGACAGGGGGTTCAGCTATGGCTACACCTTC.

The chain links TRBV2 to TRBJ2-7; D not resolved. This CDR3 contains 12 residues. V shed 4 bases and J shed 5 bases, with 9 bases lying between them. The germline CDR1 and CDR2 sequences are SNHLY and FYNNEI. The CDR3 sequence: CASSAEQDEQYF. Written as DNA, the CDR3 is TGTGCCAGCAGTGCCGAGCAGGACGAGCAGTACTTC. Together with reference TRBV2 and TRBJ2-7, the CDR3 gives the full variable domain: EPEVTQTPSHQVTQMGQEVILRCVPISNHLYFYWYRQILGQKVEFLVSFYNNEISEKSEIFDDQFSVERPDGSNFTLKIRSTKLEDSAMYFCASSAEQDEQYFGPGTRLTVT.

Concerning this clone: One junction end does not reproduce the germline sequence, and a read error may be involved. The CDR3, as DNA: TGTGCCAGCAGTGAATTCTTCCCCGGGACTAACGAAAAACTGTTTTTT. It is translated as CASSEFFPGTNEKLFF. V usage is TRBV2 and J usage is TRBJ1-4, with D possibly being TRBD1 (5 bases). Looked up from germline, CDR1 is SNHLY and CDR2 is FYNNEI. This CDR3 region has 16 residues.